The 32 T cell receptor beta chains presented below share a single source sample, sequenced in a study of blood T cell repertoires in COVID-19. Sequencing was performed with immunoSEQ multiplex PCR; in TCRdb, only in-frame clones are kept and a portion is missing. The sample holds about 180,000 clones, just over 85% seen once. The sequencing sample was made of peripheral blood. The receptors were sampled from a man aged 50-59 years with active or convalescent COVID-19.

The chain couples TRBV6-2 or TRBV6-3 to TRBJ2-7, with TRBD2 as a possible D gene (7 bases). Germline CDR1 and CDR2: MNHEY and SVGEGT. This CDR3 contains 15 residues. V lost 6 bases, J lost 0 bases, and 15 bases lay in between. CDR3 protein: CASSSLRGPSYEQYF. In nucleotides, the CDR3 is TGTGCCAGCAGCTCATTGCGGGGGCCCTCCTACGAGCAGTACTTC.

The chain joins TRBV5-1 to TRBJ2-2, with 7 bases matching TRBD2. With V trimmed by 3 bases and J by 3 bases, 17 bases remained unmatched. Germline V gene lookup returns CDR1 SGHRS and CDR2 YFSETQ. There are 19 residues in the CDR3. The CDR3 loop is CASSSLYGRAGVDTGELFF. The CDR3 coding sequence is TGCGCCAGCAGCTCCCTATATGGGAGGGCGGGGGTCGACACCGGGGAGCTGTTTTTT.

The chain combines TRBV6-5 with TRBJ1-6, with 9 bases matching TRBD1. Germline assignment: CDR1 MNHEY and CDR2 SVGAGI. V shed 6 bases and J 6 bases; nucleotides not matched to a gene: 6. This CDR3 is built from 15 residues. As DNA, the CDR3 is TGTGCCAGCAGCGGGACAGGGCTTTCTAATTCACCCCTCCACTTT. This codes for CASSGTGLSNSPLHF.

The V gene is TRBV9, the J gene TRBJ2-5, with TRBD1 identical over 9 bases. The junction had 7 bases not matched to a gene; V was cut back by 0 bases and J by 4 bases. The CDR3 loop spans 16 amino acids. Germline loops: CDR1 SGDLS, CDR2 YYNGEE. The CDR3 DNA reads TGTGCCAGCAGCGTAGGAACGGGACAGGGTCCAGAGACCCAGTACTTC. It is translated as CASSVGTGQGPETQYF.

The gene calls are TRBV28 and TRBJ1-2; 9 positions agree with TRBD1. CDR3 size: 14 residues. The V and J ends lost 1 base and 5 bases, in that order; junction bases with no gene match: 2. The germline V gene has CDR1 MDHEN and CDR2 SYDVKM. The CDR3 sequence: CASSLSGTGYGYTF. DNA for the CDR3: TGTGCCAGCAGTTTATCCGGGACAGGGTATGGCTACACCTTC.

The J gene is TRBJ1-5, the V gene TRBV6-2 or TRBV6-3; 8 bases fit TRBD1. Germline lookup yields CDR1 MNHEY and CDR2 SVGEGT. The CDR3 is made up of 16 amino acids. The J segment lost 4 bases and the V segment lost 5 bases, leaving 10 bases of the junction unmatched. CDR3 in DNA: TGTGCCAGCAGTCACCGGGGACAGGAAGAGAATCAGCCCCAGCATTTT. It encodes CASSHRGQEENQPQHF.

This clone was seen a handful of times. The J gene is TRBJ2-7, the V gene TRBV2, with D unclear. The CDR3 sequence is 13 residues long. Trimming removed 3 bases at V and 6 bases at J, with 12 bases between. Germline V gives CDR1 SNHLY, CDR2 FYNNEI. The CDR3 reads CASSELSYVEQYF. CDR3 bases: TGTGCCAGCAGTGAGCTGTCCTACGTCGAGCAGTACTTC.

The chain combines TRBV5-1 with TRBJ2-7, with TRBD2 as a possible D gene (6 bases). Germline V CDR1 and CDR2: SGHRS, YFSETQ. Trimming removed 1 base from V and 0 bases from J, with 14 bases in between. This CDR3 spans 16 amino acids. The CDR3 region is CASSLTPGGVSYEQYF. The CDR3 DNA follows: TGCGCCAGCAGCTTGACCCCCGGGGGAGTCTCCTACGAGCAGTACTTC. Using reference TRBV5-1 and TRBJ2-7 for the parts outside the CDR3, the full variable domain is KAGVTQTPRYLIKTRGQQVTLSCSPISGHRSVSWYQQTPGQGLQFLFEYFSETQRNKGNFPGRFSGRQFSNSRSEMNVSTLELGDSALYLCASSLTPGGVSYEQYFGPGTRLTVT.

For the CDR3, the DNA is TGTGCCAGCAGCATCCCCCTAGCGGGAGTCTACAATGAGCAGTTCTTC. It is translated as CASSIPLAGVYNEQFF. The chain recombines TRBV7-9 with TRBJ2-1; 10 bases agree with TRBD2. Germline CDR1 is SEHNR and CDR2 is FQNEAQ (reference sequence). The CDR3 extends over 16 amino acids. V was clipped by 5 bases and J by 3 bases; unmatched bases: 7.

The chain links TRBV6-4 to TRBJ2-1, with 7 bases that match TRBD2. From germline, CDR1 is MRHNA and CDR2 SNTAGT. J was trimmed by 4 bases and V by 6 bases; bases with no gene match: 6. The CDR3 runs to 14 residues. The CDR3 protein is CASSASGNYNEQFF. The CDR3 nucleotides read TGTGCCAGCAGCGCTAGCGGTAATTACAATGAGCAGTTCTTC.

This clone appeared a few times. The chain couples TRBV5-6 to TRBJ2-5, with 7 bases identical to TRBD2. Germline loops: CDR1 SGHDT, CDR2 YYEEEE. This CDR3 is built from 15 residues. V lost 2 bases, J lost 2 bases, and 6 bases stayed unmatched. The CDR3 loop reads CASSFRTSEQETQYF. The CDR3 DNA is TGTGCCAGCAGCTTTCGAACTAGCGAACAAGAGACCCAGTACTTC.

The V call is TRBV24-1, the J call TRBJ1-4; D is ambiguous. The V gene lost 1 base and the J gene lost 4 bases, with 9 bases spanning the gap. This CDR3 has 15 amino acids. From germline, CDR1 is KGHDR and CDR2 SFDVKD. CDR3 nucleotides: TGTGCCACCAGTGATTTCCGACACCTTAATGAAAAACTGTTTTTT. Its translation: CATSDFRHLNEKLFF.

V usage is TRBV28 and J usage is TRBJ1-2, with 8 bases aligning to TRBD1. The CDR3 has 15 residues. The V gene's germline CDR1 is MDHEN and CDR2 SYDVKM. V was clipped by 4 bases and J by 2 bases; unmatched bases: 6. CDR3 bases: TGTGCCAGCAGTTCGACCCGACAGGGGAACTATGGCTACACCTTC. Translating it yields CASSSTRQGNYGYTF.

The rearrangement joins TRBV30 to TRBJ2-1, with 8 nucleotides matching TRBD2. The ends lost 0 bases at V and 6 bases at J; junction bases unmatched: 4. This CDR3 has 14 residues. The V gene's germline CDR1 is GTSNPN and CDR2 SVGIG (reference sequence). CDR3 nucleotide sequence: TGTGCCTGGAGTGTAGGGACTAGTTCCAATGAGCAGTTCTTC. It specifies CAWSVGTSSNEQFF.

Here the CDR3 reads CASSEIGTGAIGQFF. The CDR3 DNA follows: TGTGCCAGCAGTGAAATCGGGACAGGGGCAATTGGGCAGTTCTTC. The rearrangement uses TRBV6-1 and TRBJ2-1; TRBD1 aligns across 10 bases. V was clipped by 2 bases and J by 12 bases; unmatched bases: 10. This CDR3 is built from 15 residues. Germline loops: CDR1 MNHNS, CDR2 SASEGT.

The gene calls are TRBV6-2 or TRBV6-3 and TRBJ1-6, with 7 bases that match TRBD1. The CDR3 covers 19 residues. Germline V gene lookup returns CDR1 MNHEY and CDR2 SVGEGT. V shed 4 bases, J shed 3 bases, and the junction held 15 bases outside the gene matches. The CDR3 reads CASSSNAHRGEGYNSPLHF. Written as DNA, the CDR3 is TGTGCCAGCAGTTCGAACGCTCACAGGGGTGAGGGCTATAATTCACCCCTCCACTTT.

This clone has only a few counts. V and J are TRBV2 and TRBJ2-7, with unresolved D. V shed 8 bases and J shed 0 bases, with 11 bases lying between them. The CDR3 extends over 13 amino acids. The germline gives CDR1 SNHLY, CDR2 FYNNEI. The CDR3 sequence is CASYSYNSYEQYF. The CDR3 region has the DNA TGTGCCAGCTACAGCTACAACTCCTACGAGCAGTACTTC.

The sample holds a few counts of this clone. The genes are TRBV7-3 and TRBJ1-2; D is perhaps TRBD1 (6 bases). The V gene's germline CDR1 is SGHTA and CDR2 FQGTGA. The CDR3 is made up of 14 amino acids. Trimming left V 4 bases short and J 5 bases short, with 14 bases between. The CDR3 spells CASSSGQSTYGYTF. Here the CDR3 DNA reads TGTGCCAGCAGCTCAGGACAGTCTACGTATGGCTACACCTTC.

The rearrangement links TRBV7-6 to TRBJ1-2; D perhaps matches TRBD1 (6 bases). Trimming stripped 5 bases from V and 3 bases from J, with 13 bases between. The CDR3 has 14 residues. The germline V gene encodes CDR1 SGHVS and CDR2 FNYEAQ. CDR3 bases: TGTGCCAGCAGCCTCCGGGACACCGACTATGGCTACACCTTC. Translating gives CASSLRDTDYGYTF.

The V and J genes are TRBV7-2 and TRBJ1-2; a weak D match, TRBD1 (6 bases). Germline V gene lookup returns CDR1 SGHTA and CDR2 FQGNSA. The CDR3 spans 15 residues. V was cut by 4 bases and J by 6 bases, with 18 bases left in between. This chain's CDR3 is CASSSKQGGIDGYTF. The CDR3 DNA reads TGTGCCAGCAGCTCCAAACAGGGAGGGATAGATGGCTACACCTTC.

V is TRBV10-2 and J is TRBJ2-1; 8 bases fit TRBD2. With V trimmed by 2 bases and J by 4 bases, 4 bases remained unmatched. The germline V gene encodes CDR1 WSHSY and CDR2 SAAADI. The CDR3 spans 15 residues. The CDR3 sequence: CASSEQGGGYNEQFF. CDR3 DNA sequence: TGCGCCAGCAGTGAGCAGGGCGGGGGGTACAATGAGCAGTTCTTC.

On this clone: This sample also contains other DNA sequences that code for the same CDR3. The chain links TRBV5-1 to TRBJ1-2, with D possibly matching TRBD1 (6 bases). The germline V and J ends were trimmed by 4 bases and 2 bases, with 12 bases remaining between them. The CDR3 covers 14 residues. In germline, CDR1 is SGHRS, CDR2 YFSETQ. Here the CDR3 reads CASSLDGQNYGYTF. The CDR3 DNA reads TGCGCCAGCAGCCTGGATGGACAGAACTATGGCTACACCTTC.

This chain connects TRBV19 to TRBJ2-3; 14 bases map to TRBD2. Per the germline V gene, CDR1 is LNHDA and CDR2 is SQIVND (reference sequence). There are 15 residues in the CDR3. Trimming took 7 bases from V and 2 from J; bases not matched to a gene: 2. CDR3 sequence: CASTGLAGATDTQYF. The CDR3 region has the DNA TGTGCCAGTACGGGACTAGCGGGGGCCACAGATACGCAGTATTTT.

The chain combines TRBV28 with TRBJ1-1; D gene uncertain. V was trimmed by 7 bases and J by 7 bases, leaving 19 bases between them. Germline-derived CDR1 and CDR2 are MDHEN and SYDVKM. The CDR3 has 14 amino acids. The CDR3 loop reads CASTPLMISGEAFF. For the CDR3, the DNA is TGTGCCAGCACCCCCTTAATGATCTCGGGTGAAGCTTTCTTT. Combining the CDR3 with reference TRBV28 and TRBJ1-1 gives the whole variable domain DVKVTQSSRYLVKRTGEKVFLECVQDMDHENMFWYRQDPGLGLRLIYFSYDVKMKEKGDIPEGYSVSREKKERFSLILESASTNQTSMYLCASTPLMISGEAFFGQGTRLTVV.

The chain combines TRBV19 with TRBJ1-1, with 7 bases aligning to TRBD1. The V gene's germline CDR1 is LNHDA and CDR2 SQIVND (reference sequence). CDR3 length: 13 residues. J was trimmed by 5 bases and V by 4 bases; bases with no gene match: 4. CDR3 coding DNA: TGTGCCAGTAGTACTCAGGGGGGTACTGAAGCTTTCTTT. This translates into CASSTQGGTEAFF.

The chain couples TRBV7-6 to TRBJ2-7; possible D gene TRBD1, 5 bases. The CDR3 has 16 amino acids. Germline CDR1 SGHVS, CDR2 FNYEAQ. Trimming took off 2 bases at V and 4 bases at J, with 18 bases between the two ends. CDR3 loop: CASSLNGEKGLYEQYF. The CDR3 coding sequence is TGTGCCAGCAGCTTAAATGGAGAGAAGGGGTTGTACGAGCAGTACTTC.

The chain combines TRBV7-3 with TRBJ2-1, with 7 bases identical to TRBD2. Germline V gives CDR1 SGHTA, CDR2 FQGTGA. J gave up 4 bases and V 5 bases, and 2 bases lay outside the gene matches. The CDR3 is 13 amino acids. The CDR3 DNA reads TGTGCCAGCAGCACCGGGGGGTACAATGAGCAGTTCTTC. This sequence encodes CASSTGGYNEQFF.

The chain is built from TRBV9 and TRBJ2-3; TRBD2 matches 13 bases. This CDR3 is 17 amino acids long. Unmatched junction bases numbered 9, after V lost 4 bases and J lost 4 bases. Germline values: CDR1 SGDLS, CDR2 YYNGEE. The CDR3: CASSSRTSGSGSDTQYF. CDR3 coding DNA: TGTGCCAGCAGCTCTAGGACTAGCGGGAGTGGGTCAGATACGCAGTATTTT.

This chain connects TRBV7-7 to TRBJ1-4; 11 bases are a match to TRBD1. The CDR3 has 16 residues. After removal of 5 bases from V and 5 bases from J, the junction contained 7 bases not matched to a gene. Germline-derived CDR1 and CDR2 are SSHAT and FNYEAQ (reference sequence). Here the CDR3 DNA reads TGTGCCAGCAGCCCGGGACAGGGGGTTCGGAATGAAAAACTGTTTTTT. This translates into CASSPGQGVRNEKLFF. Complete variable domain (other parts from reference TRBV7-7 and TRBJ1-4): GAGVSQSPRYKVTKRGQDVTLRCDPISSHATLYWYQQALGQGPEFLTYFNYEAQPDKSGLPSDRFSAERPEGSISTLTIQRTEQRDSAMYRCASSPGQGVRNEKLFFGSGTQLSVL.

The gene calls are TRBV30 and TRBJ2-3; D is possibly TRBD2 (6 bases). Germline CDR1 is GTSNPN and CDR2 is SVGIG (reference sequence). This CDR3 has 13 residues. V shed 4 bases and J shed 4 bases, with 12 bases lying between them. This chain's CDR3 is CAWIHPGADTQYF. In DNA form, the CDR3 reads TGTGCCTGGATCCACCCGGGGGCAGATACGCAGTATTTT.

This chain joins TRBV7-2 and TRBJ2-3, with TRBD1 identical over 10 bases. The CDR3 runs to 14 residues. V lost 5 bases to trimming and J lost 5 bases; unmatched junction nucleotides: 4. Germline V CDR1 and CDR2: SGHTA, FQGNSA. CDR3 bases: TGTGCCAGCAGCAACCGGGACAGGGGAGATACGCAGTATTTT. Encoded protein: CASSNRDRGDTQYF.

The CDR3 DNA follows: TGTGCCAGCAGCGACCACCCCCAGCGGGGACTCTACGAGCAGTACTTC. Its protein is CASSDHPQRGLYEQYF. The rearrangement links TRBV9 to TRBJ2-7, with 7 bases that match TRBD2. Trimming took 3 bases from V and 3 from J; bases not matched to a gene: 12. Germline V gene data show CDR1 as SGDLS and CDR2 as YYNGEE. CDR3 length equals 16 residues. Together with reference TRBV9 and TRBJ2-7, the CDR3 gives the full variable domain: DSGVTQTPKHLITATGQRVTLRCSPRSGDLSVYWYQQSLDQGLQFLIQYYNGEERAKGNILERFSAQQFPDLHSELNLSSLELGDSALYFCASSDHPQRGLYEQYFGPGTRLTVT.